The entry that follows covers one TCR beta chain sequence. The method was immunoSEQ multiplex PCR; TCRdb's version includes in-frame clones alone and lacks a portion of them. The sample carries 2 million to 2.5 million clones, just under 95% recorded once. Only CD45RO-negative cells positively selected for CCR7 counted as naive CD8 cells, so terminally differentiated effector memory CD45RA+ cells were excluded. This entry is derived from a study of shared clonotypes between healthy human individuals. CDR3 length: 14 residues. The V gene lost 8 bases and the J gene lost 3 bases, with 17 bases spanning the gap. The V gene's germline CDR1 is MNHNY and CDR2 SVGAGI (reference sequence).

The chain has TRBV6-6 and TRBJ2-7; no clear D. The sequencing sample was made of naive CD8+ T cells sorted from blood. This receptor was obtained from a man aged 18 to 29 in good health. The DNA of the CDR3 is TGTGCCAGCTCCAGGACCGAAAGTCTCTACGAGCAGTACTTC. Translated, it gives CASSRTESLYEQYF.